This T cell receptor beta chain was profiled in a study of blood T cell repertoires in COVID-19. Some clones are missing from TCRdb's copy, which holds only in-frame ones; the method was immunoSEQ multiplex PCR. Of more than 60,000 clones listed, 85% to 90% were seen once; the top ten hold approximately 4.7%. V lost 0 bases, J lost 3 bases, and 2 bases stayed unmatched. Per germline, CDR1 LNHDA and CDR2 SQIVND (reference sequence). The CDR3 consists of 15 residues. This chain links TRBV19 with TRBJ1-5; 7 bases map to TRBD1. The sequence came from a man in his forties or fifties with active COVID-19. Sequencing input: peripheral blood. The DNA for the CDR3 is TGTGCCAGTAGTATAGAAGACAGGGCCAATCAGCCCCAGCATTTT. Translating gives CASSIEDRANQPQHF.